This TCR beta chain was sequenced in a study of cytomegalovirus exposure and HLA in healthy donors. Study-wide results and caveats: Earlier findings revealed that most TCR beta V segments proved productive either about 87% or about 30% of the time.

Notes on this clone: Its antigen is not known. One junction end disagrees with the germline gene, perhaps due to a read error.

Primers: 60 Vbeta forward and 13 Jbeta reverse. Only in-frame clones appear in the TCRdb table, and some are missing; sequencing was by immunoSEQ multiplex PCR. The data show roughly 190,000 clones, approximately 77% seen once. Germline values: CDR1 SGHDN, CDR2 FVKESK. CDR3 length: 15 residues. The chain joins TRBV14 to TRBJ2-3; D possibly corresponds to TRBD1 (5 bases). The specimen was PBMCs. The sequence was collected from a man aged 40-49 years in good health and CMV-seropositive. In DNA form, the CDR3 reads TGTGCCAGCAGCCAAGGGAACAGGCTCACAGATCCGCAGTATTTT. Protein product: CASSQGNRLTDPQYF.